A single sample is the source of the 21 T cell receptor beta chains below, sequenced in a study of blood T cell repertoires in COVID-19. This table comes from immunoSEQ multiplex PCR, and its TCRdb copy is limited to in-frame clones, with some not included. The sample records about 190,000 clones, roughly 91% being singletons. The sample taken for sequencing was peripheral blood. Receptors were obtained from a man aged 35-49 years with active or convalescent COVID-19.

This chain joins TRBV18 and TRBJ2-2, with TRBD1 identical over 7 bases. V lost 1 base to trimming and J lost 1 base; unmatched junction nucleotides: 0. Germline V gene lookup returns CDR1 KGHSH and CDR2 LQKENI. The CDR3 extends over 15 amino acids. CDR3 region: CASSPRTGNTGELFF. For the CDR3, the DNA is TGTGCCAGCTCACCACGGACAGGGAACACCGGGGAGCTGTTTTTT.

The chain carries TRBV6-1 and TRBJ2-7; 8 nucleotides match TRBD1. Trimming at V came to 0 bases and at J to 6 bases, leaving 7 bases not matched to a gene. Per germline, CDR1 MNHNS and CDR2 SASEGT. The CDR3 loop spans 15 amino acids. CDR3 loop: CASSEAPNRGSEQYF. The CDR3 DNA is TGTGCCAGCAGTGAAGCACCCAACAGGGGGAGCGAGCAGTACTTC.

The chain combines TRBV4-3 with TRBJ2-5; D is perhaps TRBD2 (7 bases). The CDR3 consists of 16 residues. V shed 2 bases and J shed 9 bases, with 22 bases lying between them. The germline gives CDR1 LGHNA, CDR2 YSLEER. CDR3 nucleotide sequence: TGCGCCAGCAGCCAAACTGGGGGGGCAGCTCCGGGGGCCCAGTACTTC. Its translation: CASSQTGGAAPGAQYF.

CDR3: CASSGDNSYEQYF. In DNA form, the CDR3 reads TGTGCCAGCAGCGGCGACAACTCCTACGAGCAGTACTTC. The J gene is TRBJ2-7, the V gene TRBV9; the D is unclear. The CDR3 has 13 residues. V lost 3 bases to trimming and J lost 0 bases, with 7 bases between them. Germline CDR1 SGDLS, CDR2 YYNGEE.

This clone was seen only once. The CDR3 DNA reads TGTGCCAGCAGCTCGGAGGGACAGGGGCGGTCGGAGCAGTACTTC. Protein: CASSSEGQGRSEQYF. The chain is built from TRBV5-6 and TRBJ2-7; 10 positions agree with TRBD1. The CDR3 spans 15 residues. Per germline, CDR1 SGHDT and CDR2 YYEEEE. V shed 3 bases and J 7 bases; nucleotides not matched to a gene: 10.

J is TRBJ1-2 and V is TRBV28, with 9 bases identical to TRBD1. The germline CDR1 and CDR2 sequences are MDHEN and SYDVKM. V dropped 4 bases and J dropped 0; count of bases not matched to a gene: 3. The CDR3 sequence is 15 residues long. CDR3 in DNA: TGTGCCAGCAGTTCCGGGACAGGGACTAACTATGGCTACACCTTC. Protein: CASSSGTGTNYGYTF.

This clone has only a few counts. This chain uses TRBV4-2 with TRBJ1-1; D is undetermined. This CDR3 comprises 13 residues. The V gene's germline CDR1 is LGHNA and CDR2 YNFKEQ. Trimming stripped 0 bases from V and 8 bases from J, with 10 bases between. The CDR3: CASSQDLNGEAFF. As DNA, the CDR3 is TGTGCCAGCAGCCAAGATCTAAACGGGGAAGCTTTCTTT.

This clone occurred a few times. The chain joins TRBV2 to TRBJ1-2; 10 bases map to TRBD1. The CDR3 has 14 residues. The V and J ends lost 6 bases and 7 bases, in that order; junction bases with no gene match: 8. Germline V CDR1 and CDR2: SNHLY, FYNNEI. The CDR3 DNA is TGTGCCAGCAGCGCGGGACAGGGGTTTGTTGGCTACACCTTC. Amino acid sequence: CASSAGQGFVGYTF.

CDR3 residues: CASSLGRQSNQPQHF. The CDR3 DNA reads TGTGCCAGCAGCTTAGGGAGGCAGTCCAATCAGCCCCAGCATTTT. The chain uses TRBV7-8 and TRBJ1-5, with D unresolved. V was cut by 1 base and J by 3 bases, with 10 bases left in between. The CDR3 loop spans 15 amino acids. Per germline, CDR1 SGHVS and CDR2 FQNEAQ.

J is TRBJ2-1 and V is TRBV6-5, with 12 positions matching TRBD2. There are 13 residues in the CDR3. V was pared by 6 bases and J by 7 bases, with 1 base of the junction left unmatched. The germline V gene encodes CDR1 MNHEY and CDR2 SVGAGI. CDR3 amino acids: CASRTSGRNEQFF. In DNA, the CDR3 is TGTGCCAGCAGAACTAGCGGGAGGAATGAGCAGTTCTTC.

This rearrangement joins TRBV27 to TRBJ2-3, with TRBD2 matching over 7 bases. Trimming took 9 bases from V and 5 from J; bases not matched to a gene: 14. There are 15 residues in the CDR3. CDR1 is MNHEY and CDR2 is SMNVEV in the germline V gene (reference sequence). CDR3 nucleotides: TGTGCCAGTCGAAGGATAGCGGGCGGGAGAGATACGCAGTATTTT. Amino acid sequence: CASRRIAGGRDTQYF.

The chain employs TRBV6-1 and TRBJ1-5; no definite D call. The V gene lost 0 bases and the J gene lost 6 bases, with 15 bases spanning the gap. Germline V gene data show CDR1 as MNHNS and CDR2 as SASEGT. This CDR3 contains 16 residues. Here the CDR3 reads CASSEAPPGVGQPQHF. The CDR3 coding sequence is TGTGCCAGCAGTGAAGCCCCTCCCGGGGTGGGTCAGCCCCAGCATTTT.

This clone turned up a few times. CDR3: CASSYLGQGNQPQHF. CDR3 nucleotide sequence: TGTGCCAGCAGTTACCTCGGACAGGGCAATCAGCCCCAGCATTTT. The chain uses TRBV6-2 or TRBV6-3 and TRBJ1-5; 7 nucleotides match TRBD1. This CDR3 has 15 amino acids. Trimming at V came to 2 bases and at J to 2 bases, leaving 3 bases not matched to a gene. CDR1 is MNHEY and CDR2 is SVGEGT in the germline V gene.

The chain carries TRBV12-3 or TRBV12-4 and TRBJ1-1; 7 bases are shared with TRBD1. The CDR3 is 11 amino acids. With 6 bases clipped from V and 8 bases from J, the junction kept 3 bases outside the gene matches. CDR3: CASRETGEAFF. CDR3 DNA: TGTGCCAGCAGGGAGACAGGGGAAGCTTTCTTT.

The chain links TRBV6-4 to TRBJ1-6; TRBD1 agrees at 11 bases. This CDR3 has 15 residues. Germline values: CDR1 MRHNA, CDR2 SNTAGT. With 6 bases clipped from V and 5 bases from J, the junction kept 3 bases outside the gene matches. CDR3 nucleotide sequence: TGTGCCAGCAGGGGACAGGGGGAGAATAATTCACCCCTCCACTTT. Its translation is CASRGQGENNSPLHF.

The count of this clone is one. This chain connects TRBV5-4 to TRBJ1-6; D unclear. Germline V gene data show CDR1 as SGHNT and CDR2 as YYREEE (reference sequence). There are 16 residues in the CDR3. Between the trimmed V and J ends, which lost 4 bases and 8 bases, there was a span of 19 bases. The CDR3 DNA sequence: TGTGCCAGCAGCGGCGGCGGGGTCATCCGGGATTCACCCCTCCACTTT. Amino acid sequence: CASSGGGVIRDSPLHF.

The CDR3 DNA follows: TGCGCCAGCAGCCCTCGCAGTGTCTCTGGGGCCAACGTCCTGACTTTC. Its protein is CASSPRSVSGANVLTF. The V call is TRBV5-1, the J call TRBJ2-6; no reliable D call. Between the trimmed V and J ends, which lost 4 bases and 0 bases, there was a span of 11 bases. The germline CDR1 and CDR2 sequences are SGHRS and YFSETQ. This CDR3 is built from 16 residues.

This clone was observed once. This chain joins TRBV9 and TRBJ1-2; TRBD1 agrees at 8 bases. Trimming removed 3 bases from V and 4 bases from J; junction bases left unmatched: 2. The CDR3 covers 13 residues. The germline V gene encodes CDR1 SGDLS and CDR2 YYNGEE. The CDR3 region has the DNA TGTGCCAGCAGCGCACAGGGGGGCTATGGCTACACCTTC. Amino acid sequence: CASSAQGGYGYTF.

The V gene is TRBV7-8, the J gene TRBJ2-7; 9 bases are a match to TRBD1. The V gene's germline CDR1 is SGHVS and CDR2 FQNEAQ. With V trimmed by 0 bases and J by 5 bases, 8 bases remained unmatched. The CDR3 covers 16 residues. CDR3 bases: TGTGCCAGCAGCTTAGCCCTACAGGGGGCGAGGAACGAGCAGTACTTC. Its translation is CASSLALQGARNEQYF.

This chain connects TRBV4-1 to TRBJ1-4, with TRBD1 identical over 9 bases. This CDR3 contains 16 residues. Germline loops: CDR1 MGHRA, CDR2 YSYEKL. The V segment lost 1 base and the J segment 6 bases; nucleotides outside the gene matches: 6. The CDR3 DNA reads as TGCGCCAGCAGCCAAGCTGGACAGGGGCCCTATGAAAAACTGTTTTTT. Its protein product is CASSQAGQGPYEKLFF.

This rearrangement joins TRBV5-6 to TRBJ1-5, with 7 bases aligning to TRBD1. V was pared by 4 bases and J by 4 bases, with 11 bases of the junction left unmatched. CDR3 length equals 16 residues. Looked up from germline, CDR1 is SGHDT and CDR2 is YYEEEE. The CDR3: CASSPGGGQRNQPQHF. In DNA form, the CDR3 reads TGTGCCAGCAGCCCGGGGGGGGGACAGAGAAATCAGCCCCAGCATTTT. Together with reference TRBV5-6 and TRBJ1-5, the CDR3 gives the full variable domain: DAGVTQSPTHLIKTRGQQVTLRCSPKSGHDTVSWYQQALGQGPQFIFQYYEEEERQRGNFPDRFSGHQFPNYSSELNVNALLLGDSALYLCASSPGGGQRNQPQHFGDGTRLSIL.